This T cell receptor beta chain was obtained from a study of T cell clones after liver transplantation. Study information: Blood was drawn pre-transplant, before withdrawal, and after full or failed withdrawal. Study observations and caveats: Small, mixed patient groups and varying post-transplant times limit these conclusions.

In this sample, this clone turned up once. The antigen is unknown. The CDR3 covers 15 residues. Trimming shortened V by 6 bases and J by 0 bases, and 12 bases separated the two germline ends. CDR1 MNHEY and CDR2 SVGAGI come from the germline V gene. Profiling relied on immunoSEQ multiplex PCR, and the TCRdb table lists in-frame clones only, not all of them. The sample lists more than 100,000 clones; around 84% were seen once. J is TRBJ1-5 and V is TRBV6-5; no firm D call. This receptor was identified in a human patient who received a liver transplant. Some T cells may be the graft donor's. Material: CD4+ T cells from blood, obtained 45 to 50 months after liver transplant. CDR3 coding DNA: TGTGCCAGCAGCCCTGGACGGTATAGCAATCAGCCCCAGCATTTT. This sequence encodes CASSPGRYSNQPQHF.